The present T cell receptor beta chain was sequenced within a study of blood T cell repertoires in COVID-19. Study in general: From the United States, Italy and Spain came samples of acute and convalescent COVID-19.

This CDR3 contains 15 residues. CDR1 and CDR2 from the germline V gene are MNHEY and SVGEGT. V shed 2 bases and J 7 bases; nucleotides not matched to a gene: 5. Data came from immunoSEQ multiplex PCR; TCRdb stores just in-frame clones and leaves some out. Here the sample spans under 9,000 clones, roughly 84% being singletons. The TCR comes from a human donor in a cohort sampled during active COVID-19. Sequencing used peripheral blood. The genes are TRBV6-2 or TRBV6-3 and TRBJ2-1; TRBD2 agrees at 10 bases. The DNA of the CDR3 is TGTGCCAGCAGTTACAGGCTAGCGGGGGCTAATGAGCAGTTCTTC. Translating it yields CASSYRLAGANEQFF.